This TCR beta chain was recorded in a study of cytomegalovirus exposure and HLA in healthy donors. The wider study: The roughly 110 validation repertoires were reported in a later analysis to have been generated on the same platform as the 500 to 700 first-cohort repertoires.

A word on this clone: Its antigen is currently unknown.

Profiled with immunoSEQ multiplex PCR; TCRdb holds only in-frame clones, not every one. The top ten hold just under 3% of the sample, which has about 140,000 clones, approximately 87% seen once. Germline V CDR1 and CDR2: LNHNV, YYDKDF (reference sequence). With V trimmed by 3 bases and J by 9 bases, 18 bases remained unmatched. The CDR3 contains 18 residues. Study-level points and caveats: Researchers reported that a few CMV-associated chains were confirmed in vitro as CMV antigen-specific. Associated with cytomegalovirus, according to the listing, were 170 or so TCR beta chains.

The TCR comes from a man younger than 35 in good health and CMV-seronegative. Material for sequencing was PBMCs. The rearrangement joins TRBV15 to TRBJ2-1; 9 nucleotides match TRBD1. CDR3: CATSRRTGARRDQIEQFF. The DNA for the CDR3 is TGTGCCACCAGCAGGCGGACAGGGGCCCGGAGGGACCAAATTGAGCAGTTCTTC.